Each of the 19 T cell receptor beta chains below was sequenced from the same sample in a study of blood T cell repertoires in COVID-19. Generated by immunoSEQ multiplex PCR, the TCRdb table keeps only in-frame clones and is missing some. The sample lists some 290,000 clones; around 92% were seen once. The sample comprised PBMCs or T cells enriched from blood (not recorded which). All receptors derive from a woman aged 30 to 39 who had recovered from COVID-19.

This sequence joins TRBV6-4 and TRBJ1-1; possible D gene TRBD1, 5 bases. CDR3 length: 12 amino acids. From germline, CDR1 is MRHNA and CDR2 SNTAGT. V lost 2 bases and J lost 6, with 7 bases in between. This CDR3 reads CASSDGGAEAFF. The CDR3 coding sequence is TGTGCCAGCAGTGACGGGGGGGCTGAAGCTTTCTTT.

The chain links TRBV5-1 to TRBJ2-7; TRBD1 matches at 10 bases. This CDR3 is 16 amino acids long. Trimming removed 4 bases from V and 4 bases from J; junction bases left unmatched: 11. Germline V gene sequence: CDR1 SGHRS, CDR2 YFSETQ. In DNA form, the CDR3 reads TGCGCCAGCAGCCCCGGACAGGGGGGCCCCCATTACGAGCAGTACTTC. It encodes CASSPGQGGPHYEQYF.

Turning to this clone: The sample contains more than one DNA sequence encoding this CDR3. This chain uses TRBV29-1 with TRBJ2-5, with D tentatively TRBD1 (5 bases). The CDR3 runs to 13 residues. The ends were cut back, 2 bases at V and 1 base at J, with 8 bases in the middle. Germline lookup yields CDR1 SQVTM and CDR2 ANQGSEA. CDR3 amino acids: CSVERGTQETQYF. The CDR3 DNA reads as TGCAGCGTTGAAAGGGGAACCCAAGAGACCCAGTACTTC.

The chain joins TRBV13 to TRBJ1-2; 7 nucleotides line up with TRBD1. This CDR3 spans 14 amino acids. Germline V CDR1 and CDR2: PRHDT, FYEKMQ (reference sequence). Unmatched junction bases numbered 3, after V lost 4 bases and J lost 1 base. CDR3 loop: CASSSHRGNYGYTF. The CDR3 coding sequence is TGTGCCAGCAGCTCCCACAGGGGTAACTATGGCTACACCTTC.

Comments on this clone: The same CDR3 is also encoded by other DNA sequences in this sample. The chain has TRBV5-1 and TRBJ2-5; a possible D gene is TRBD2 (5 bases). Trimming removed 4 bases from V and 5 bases from J, with 9 bases in between. The length of the CDR3 is 12 residues. Germline V gene lookup returns CDR1 SGHRS and CDR2 YFSETQ. The CDR3 DNA reads TGCGCCAGCAGCCTACAGCGGGAGACCCAGTACTTC. Its translation: CASSLQRETQYF.

This chain connects TRBV27 to TRBJ1-6, with D perhaps matching TRBD1 (5 bases). The CDR3 runs 16 residues. The ends were cut back, 6 bases at V and 7 bases at J, with 19 bases in the middle. Germline V gene data show CDR1 as MNHEY and CDR2 as SMNVEV (reference sequence). The CDR3 loop reads CASRVWGEGRNSPLHF. The CDR3 nucleotides are TGTGCCAGCAGAGTTTGGGGGGAGGGACGGAATTCACCCCTCCACTTT.

The chain links TRBV19 to TRBJ1-2; maybe TRBD1 (5 bases). There are 15 residues in the CDR3. Trimming left V 5 bases short and J 5 bases short, with 18 bases between. The germline V gene has CDR1 LNHDA and CDR2 SQIVND (reference sequence). The CDR3 loop reads CASSPRTPEIYGYTF. The CDR3 DNA reads as TGTGCCAGTAGTCCTCGGACACCGGAAATTTATGGCTACACCTTC.

V gene TRBV7-6 combines with J gene TRBJ2-2; the D is unclear. This CDR3 is built from 11 residues. The V end lost 5 bases, the J end lost 7 bases, and 5 bases lay between the germline ends. Germline CDR1 is SGHVS and CDR2 is FNYEAQ. The CDR3 bases are TGTGCCAGCAGCCGGAGCGGGGAGCTGTTTTTT. This encodes CASSRSGELFF.

The chain has TRBV10-1 and TRBJ1-1, with 10 bases aligning to TRBD1. The CDR3 sequence is 14 residues long. Germline V CDR1 and CDR2: WNHNN, SYGVQD (reference sequence). With V trimmed by 6 bases and J by 6 bases, 7 bases remained unmatched. The chain's CDR3 is CASRPGQGWSEAFF. CDR3 coding DNA: TGCGCCAGCAGACCGGGACAGGGGTGGTCTGAAGCTTTCTTT.

The chain couples TRBV5-4 to TRBJ2-1; 11 bases align to TRBD2. CDR3 size: 16 residues. CDR1 and CDR2 from the germline V gene are SGHNT and YYREEE (reference sequence). V shed 3 bases, J shed 2 bases, and the junction held 4 bases outside the gene matches. The CDR3 sequence: CASSSDSGRAYNEQFF. The CDR3 region has the DNA TGTGCCAGCAGCTCCGATAGCGGGAGGGCCTACAATGAGCAGTTCTTC. The full variable domain, in which reference TRBV5-4 and TRBJ2-1 provide the parts outside the CDR3, is ETGVTQSPTHLIKTRGQQVTLRCSSQSGHNTVSWYQQALGQGPQFIFQYYREEENGRGNFPPRFSGLQFPNYSSELNVNALELDDSALYLCASSSDSGRAYNEQFFGPGTRLTVL.

The chain has TRBV10-3 and TRBJ2-5, with D perhaps matching TRBD1 (5 bases). The CDR3 length is 13 residues. Per germline, CDR1 ENHRY and CDR2 SYGVKD. V was clipped by 3 bases and J by 2 bases, with 7 bases between them. DNA of the CDR3: TGTGCCATCAGTGAACAGGTACAAGAGACCCAGTACTTC. It translates to CAISEQVQETQYF.

The V and J genes are TRBV5-4 and TRBJ1-4; maybe TRBD1 (5 bases). With 2 bases removed from V and 6 bases from J, the gap between germline ends came to 11 bases. There are 14 residues in the CDR3. CDR1 and CDR2 from the germline V gene are SGHNT and YYREEE (reference sequence). The DNA for the CDR3 is TGTGCCAGCAGCTTTTGGCAGGGTGATGAAAAACTGTTTTTT. Protein sequence: CASSFWQGDEKLFF.

The rearrangement joins TRBV5-1 to TRBJ1-2, with 10 bases matching TRBD1. The ends lost 6 bases at V and 4 bases at J; junction bases unmatched: 9. The CDR3 extends over 15 amino acids. Germline-derived CDR1 and CDR2 are SGHRS and YFSETQ. The CDR3 DNA follows: TGCGCCAGCACGCAACCCGGGACAGGGGCCTATGGCTACACCTTC. Amino acid sequence: CASTQPGTGAYGYTF.

The V and J genes are TRBV7-9 and TRBJ1-2, with D tentatively TRBD1 (6 bases). CDR3 length equals 14 residues. Trimming left V 5 bases short and J 2 bases short, with 12 bases between. The germline V gene encodes CDR1 SEHNR and CDR2 FQNEAQ (reference sequence). The CDR3 here is CASSPRQVNYGYTF. The CDR3 nucleotides are TGTGCCAGCAGCCCCAGACAGGTGAACTATGGCTACACCTTC.

This chain connects TRBV4-2 to TRBJ2-7; TRBD2 agrees at 7 bases. The CDR3 runs 16 residues. Losses at the gene ends were 1 base for V and 4 bases for J; bases not matched to a gene: 10. Germline CDR1 LGHNA, CDR2 YNFKEQ. CDR3 loop: CASSQGVGGPVYEQYF. In DNA, the CDR3 is TGTGCCAGCAGCCAAGGGGTGGGAGGGCCTGTTTACGAGCAGTACTTC.

The chain links TRBV5-1 to TRBJ1-2; possibly TRBD1 for D (6 bases). V lost 3 bases and J lost 6, with 15 bases in between. The CDR3 has 14 amino acids. CDR1 is SGHRS and CDR2 is YFSETQ in the germline V gene. The CDR3 loop reads CASSWGSGENGYTF. CDR3 nucleotides: TGCGCCAGCAGCTGGGGATCAGGGGAAAATGGCTACACCTTC. The full variable domain, with the rest looked up from reference TRBV5-1 and TRBJ1-2, is KAGVTQTPRYLIKTRGQQVTLSCSPISGHRSVSWYQQTPGQGLQFLFEYFSETQRNKGNFPGRFSGRQFSNSRSEMNVSTLELGDSALYLCASSWGSGENGYTFGSGTRLTVV.

This clone turned up a few times. V gene TRBV10-3 combines with J gene TRBJ1-4; D is unresolved. V lost 10 bases and J 8 bases, leaving 17 bases between the germline ends. The CDR3 runs to 13 residues. Germline assignment: CDR1 ENHRY and CDR2 SYGVKD. This CDR3 reads CATSGGPGEKLFF. The CDR3 bases are TGTGCCACGAGCGGAGGCCCTGGAGAAAAACTGTTTTTT.

The chain couples TRBV18 to TRBJ2-1, with TRBD2 matching over 13 bases. V gave up 2 bases and J gave up 8 bases; unmatched junction bases: 12. Germline CDR1 is KGHSH and CDR2 is LQKENI. The CDR3 has 18 residues. Written as DNA, the CDR3 is TGTGCCAGCTCACCAATGGACGGACTAGCGGGAGTTGGAGATGAGCAGTTCTTC. Protein: CASSPMDGLAGVGDEQFF.

This chain connects TRBV5-1 to TRBJ1-4; 10 bases match TRBD1. The J segment lost 10 bases and the V segment lost 0 bases, leaving 9 bases of the junction unmatched. Germline assignment: CDR1 SGHRS and CDR2 YFSETQ. This CDR3 spans 16 amino acids. This chain's CDR3 is CASSLAGDRGYGKLFF. DNA of the CDR3: TGCGCCAGCAGCTTGGCTGGGGACAGGGGTTATGGAAAACTGTTTTTT. The full variable domain, in which reference TRBV5-1 and TRBJ1-4 provide the parts outside the CDR3, is KAGVTQTPRYLIKTRGQQVTLSCSPISGHRSVSWYQQTPGQGLQFLFEYFSETQRNKGNFPGRFSGRQFSNSRSEMNVSTLELGDSALYLCASSLAGDRGYGKLFFGSGTQLSVL.